This is a list of T cell receptor beta chains from one sample in a study of identical twins. TCRdb itself ran the 5' RACE reads through MiXCR, one entry per CDR3 protein. Of 1.5 million to 2 million distinct CDR3 sequences in the sample, around 33% were seen once. Sequencing input: cord blood. All receptors come from a newborn girl in good health. Both conserved end residues are part of each CDR3. Fields, in order: clone size, J gene, V gene, D gene, CDR3 DNA, CDR3 protein. The D gene is left open where the match is weak. Clone size, where shown, is once, few, many, or a class for clones that have expanded.

abundance: few; j_gene: TRBJ1-2; v_gene: TRBV7-9; d_gene: -; CDR3nt: TGTGCCAGCAGCTTGCAGAAGGTCGGGAACCGAGCTAACTATGGCTACACCTTC; CDR3aa: CASSLQKVGNRANYGYTF
abundance: -; j_gene: TRBJ1-4; v_gene: TRBV3-1; d_gene: -; CDR3nt: TGTGCCAGCAGCCGGGGGACCCTCAATGAAAAACTGTTTTTT; CDR3aa: CASSRGTLNEKLFF
abundance: -; j_gene: TRBJ1-5; v_gene: TRBV20-1; d_gene: -; CDR3nt: TGCAGTGCTAGAGATTACGGGCGGGAAAATCAGCCCCAGCATTTT; CDR3aa: CSARDYGRENQPQHF
abundance: -; j_gene: TRBJ2-1; v_gene: TRBV5-4; d_gene: TRBD1; CDR3nt: TGTGCCAGCAGCTTGAGGGGGCTGGTTGGGGATGAGCAGTTCTTC; CDR3aa: CASSLRGLVGDEQFF
abundance: few; j_gene: TRBJ1-2; v_gene: TRBV30; d_gene: -; CDR3nt: TGTGCCTGCCCTATCCGATCCTATGGCTACACCTTC; CDR3aa: CACPIRSYGYTF
abundance: -; j_gene: TRBJ2-1; v_gene: TRBV10-2; d_gene: -; CDR3nt: TGCGCCAGCAGTGAGGAGCAGATTACCAAGAATGAGCAGTTCTTC; CDR3aa: CASSEEQITKNEQFF
abundance: few; j_gene: TRBJ2-7; v_gene: TRBV20-1; d_gene: -; CDR3nt: TGCAGTGCTGTCCCTAGTTTCCACGAGCAGTACTTC; CDR3aa: CSAVPSFHEQYF
abundance: -; j_gene: TRBJ1-6; v_gene: TRBV12-3/TRBV12-4; d_gene: -; CDR3nt: TGTGCCGGCAGTCCCTACAGGTTTTCACCCCTCCACTTT; CDR3aa: CAGSPYRFSPLHF
abundance: few; j_gene: TRBJ1-6; v_gene: TRBV7-9; d_gene: TRBD1; CDR3nt: TGTGCCAGCAGCTTATCAGGGGGCAACGCACCCCTCCACTTT; CDR3aa: CASSLSGGNAPLHF
abundance: many; j_gene: TRBJ2-7; v_gene: TRBV12-3/TRBV12-4; d_gene: -; CDR3nt: TGTGCCAGCAGACCTACAGGGAACTACGAGCAGTACTTC; CDR3aa: CASRPTGNYEQYF
abundance: -; j_gene: TRBJ1-5; v_gene: TRBV12-3/TRBV12-4; d_gene: TRBD1; CDR3nt: TGTGCCAGCAAGGGGACAGGGGACAATCAGCCCCAGCATTTT; CDR3aa: CASKGTGDNQPQHF
abundance: few; j_gene: TRBJ2-3; v_gene: TRBV7-9; d_gene: TRBD2; CDR3nt: TGTGCCAGCAGAGCGGGACTCCTGCCAGATACGCAGTATTTT; CDR3aa: CASRAGLLPDTQYF
abundance: -; j_gene: TRBJ2-3; v_gene: TRBV5-1; d_gene: -; CDR3nt: TGCGCCAGCAGCTTGGACAATCTCGGGACACCAGATACGCAGTATTTT; CDR3aa: CASSLDNLGTPDTQYF
abundance: few; j_gene: TRBJ2-7; v_gene: TRBV20-1; d_gene: -; CDR3nt: TGCAGTGCTAGAGTTTGGCAGTCCTACGAGCAGTACTTC; CDR3aa: CSARVWQSYEQYF